This TCR beta chain was documented in a study of blood T cells in healthy people across ages. Study outcomes and limitations: Strong correlation linked observed beta diversity and percent naive T cells.

A word on this clonotype: What it recognizes is unknown.

Total RNA amounts of at least 6 micrograms were extracted per sample. V shed 6 bases and J 8 bases; nucleotides not matched to a gene: 6. The CDR3 totals 14 residues. Primed by a sample-barcoded 5' primer and a J-beta primer mix, a second PCR proceeded for about 6 to 12 cycles. The template-switch adaptor, which had 12 random nucleotides, put a tag on each cDNA molecule. Every sample returned 2.5 million or more CDR3-containing paired-end reads. From the 5' RACE reads, TCRdb called clonotypes with MiXCR, one entry per CDR3 protein. The table includes some 1.5 million distinct CDR3 sequences, roughly 27% detected once.

The sequenced sample consisted of blood. The chain couples TRBV12-3 or TRBV12-4 to TRBJ1-4, with 10 bases that match TRBD1. This clonotype originated in a woman aged 25 to 39 in good health. CDR3 DNA sequence: TGTGCCAGCAGCGAGGGACAGGGGCGCGAAAAACTGTTTTTT. Its protein is CASSEGQGREKLFF.